This TCR beta chain originates from a study of T cells expressing NK-cell markers (dated by TCRdb to between 2020 and 2021). The study in broad terms: About eight donors provided sorted CD3+CD56+NKG2C+, CD3+CD56+NKG2C- and CD3+CD56-NKG2C+ T-cell subsets, whose TCR beta-chain repertoires were profiled. Among the eight sequenced donors, seven were HCMV-seropositive and one was HCMV-seronegative. All eight donors whose samples were sequenced were randomly selected healthy volunteers, three of them men and five women. The libraries were sequenced on Illumina HiSeq 2000/2500, MiSeq or NextSeq, producing 2 x 150 bp reads.

The instrument was an Illumina HiSeq 2000. TCR beta cDNA libraries were made by 5'RACE template switching that added a universal primer site and unique molecular identifiers. cDNA synthesis was primed from the TCR beta constant segment, followed by two successive PCR amplification steps. In the original analysis: MIGEC handled demultiplexing of the reads and grouping by UMI, while MiTCR was used to assemble and quantify clonotypes. To exclude erroneous sequences, only TCR cDNA sequences supported by at least two reads were retained. The tcR package was used for downstream repertoire analysis, and clonotypes were matched between fractions using CDR3 nucleotide sequence together with V segment. VDJmatch was used to annotate antigen specificity against VDJdb, with one amino acid substitution in CDR3 allowed. Once TCRdb had reprocessed the reads, it stored one entry per CDR3 protein sequence and supplied no DNA. TCRdb, not the original authors, processed these V and J calls. The data table for this sample lists 400,000 to 500,000 distinct CDR3 sequences. Jointly, the top ten make up 7.3% of the sample.

HCMV serostatus was determined by detecting HCMV-specific IgG in serum with a commercial ELISA kit. Ficoll density gradient centrifugation was used to isolate peripheral blood mononuclear cells from blood. General findings and caveats noted by the study authors: It remained unclear whether the expanded NKG2C-expressing T cell clones were specific for HCMV antigens. For roughly six donors, the dominant CD3+CD56+NKG2C+ clonotypes were among the top 10 CD8+ clonotypes and accounted for 1.0-7.0% of CD8+ T cells. Those dominant clonotypes were again the most abundant among CD3+CD56-NKG2C+ cells in several donors, at about 28.3-60.1%.

From a lookup of the germline V gene, CDR1 and CDR2 are SGHTA and FQGNSA. The CDR3 measures 14 amino acids from cysteine to phenylalanine. DNA for this receptor is not on file. As regards this clonotype: Its target antigen remains unknown.

The sequencing sample was made of blood T cells: a sorted CD56 or NKG2C T cell subset, CD4+ or CD8+ T cells, or bulk PBMC T cells (not recorded which). The sequence is built from TRBV7-2 and TRBJ2-1; TCRdb's D call, TRBD2, is unchecked because there is no DNA. This clonotype was obtained from a woman between 18 and 75 years old in good health. The CDR3 sequence is CASSLMSGYNEQFF. Here the CDR3 is joined to the reference TRBV7-2 and TRBJ2-1 genes, and the full variable domain is: GAGVSQSPSNKVTEKGKDVELRCDPISGHTALYWYRQSLGQGLEFLIYFQGNSAPDKSGLPSDRFSAERTGGSVSTLTIQRTQQEDSAVYLCASSLMSGYNEQFFGPGTRLTVL.